The 13 T cell receptor beta chains presented below share a single source sample, sequenced in a study of T cells after yellow fever vaccination. TCRdb re-derived calls from the 5' RACE reads in MiXCR, one entry per CDR3 protein. Of 450,000 to 650,000 distinct CDR3 sequences in the sample, around a fifth were seen once. Sequenced here: PBMCs, sampled approximately 22 days after the first yellow fever vaccination. The origin of the receptors is a man aged 18 to 35 who received the YFV17D yellow fever vaccine.

Here the CDR3 reads CSARGGAGKAVNYGYTF. The CDR3 DNA sequence: TGCAGTGCTAGAGGGGGGGCAGGCAAGGCCGTTAACTATGGCTACACCTTC. The V gene is TRBV20-1, the J gene TRBJ1-2; TRBD1 is a possible D gene (6 bases). V was pared by 1 base and J by 1 base, with 19 bases between. Germline CDR1 DFQATT, CDR2 SNEGSKA (reference sequence). This CDR3 contains 17 residues.

This clonotype was counted a few times. This rearrangement joins TRBV7-9 to TRBJ2-3, with D maybe TRBD2 (5 bases). Germline values: CDR1 SEHNR, CDR2 FQNEAQ (reference sequence). The CDR3 contains 17 residues. Trimming cost V 2 bases and J 3 bases, with 18 bases left between them. The CDR3 is CASSLTFGLALTDTQYF. DNA for the CDR3: TGTGCCAGCAGCTTAACGTTTGGACTCGCTTTGACAGATACGCAGTATTTT.

This clonotype was detected a few times. The rearrangement joins TRBV3-1 to TRBJ2-4, with TRBD2 matching 7 bases. Trimming at V came to 3 bases and at J to 4 bases, leaving 6 bases not matched to a gene. Germline V gene sequence: CDR1 LGHDT, CDR2 YNNKEL (reference sequence). This CDR3 comprises 15 residues. The CDR3 is CASSHGWTSKNIQYF. The CDR3 DNA is TGTGCCAGCAGCCATGGTTGGACTAGTAAAAACATTCAGTACTTC.

This chain connects TRBV7-3 to TRBJ2-3; the match to TRBD2 covers 7 bases. Trimming cost V 6 bases and J 0 bases; bases outside gene matches: 3. Germline-derived CDR1 and CDR2 are SGHTA and FQGTGA. The CDR3 has 14 residues. CDR3 sequence: CASSGEGSTDTQYF. The CDR3 nucleotides are TGTGCCAGCAGTGGGGAGGGGAGCACAGATACGCAGTATTTT.

There are a few counts of this clonotype. The chain joins TRBV4-2 to TRBJ2-7, with no clear D. The V end lost 2 bases, the J end lost 3 bases, and 11 bases lay between the germline ends. The CDR3 has 14 residues. Germline V gene data show CDR1 as LGHNA and CDR2 as YNFKEQ. CDR3 DNA sequence: TGTGCCAGCAGCCAATCGGGCAAGGACTACGAGCAGTACTTC. It specifies CASSQSGKDYEQYF.

The rearrangement joins TRBV20-1 to TRBJ1-4; no definite D call. The CDR3 has 13 amino acids. The V and J ends lost 5 bases and 0 bases respectively, with 7 bases between them. Germline V gene sequence: CDR1 DFQATT, CDR2 SNEGSKA (reference sequence). CDR3 sequence (DNA): TGCAGTGCTTTTTTTGCAACTAATGAAAAACTGTTTTTT. Translation gives CSAFFATNEKLFF.

This clonotype was observed a few times. The V gene is TRBV6-1, the J gene TRBJ2-2, with 11 nucleotides matching TRBD2. The CDR3 consists of 15 residues. Germline lookup yields CDR1 MNHNS and CDR2 SASEGT. The V segment lost 6 bases and the J segment 7 bases; nucleotides outside the gene matches: 7. The CDR3 coding sequence is TGTGCCAGCAGAATAGCGGGGGGGGTGATCGGGGAGCTGTTTTTT. Translated, it gives CASRIAGGVIGELFF.

The sample holds many counts of this clonotype. The V and J genes are TRBV7-3 and TRBJ1-2, with a possible D match to TRBD1 (6 bases). CDR3 size: 14 residues. The V end was cut by 0 bases, the J end by 8 bases, with 13 bases between. Per the germline V gene, CDR1 is SGHTA and CDR2 is FQGTGA. CDR3 in amino acids: CASSLTGPGEGYTF. The CDR3 DNA reads TGTGCCAGCAGCTTAACGGGGCCAGGGGAAGGCTACACCTTC.

This rearrangement joins TRBV7-2 to TRBJ1-3; no firm D call. Germline V CDR1 and CDR2: SGHTA, FQGNSA. The CDR3 totals 13 residues. Trimming left V 1 base short and J 4 bases short, with 5 bases between. The CDR3: CASSLGLGNTIYF. The CDR3 DNA reads TGTGCCAGCAGCTTAGGGCTGGGAAACACCATATATTTT.

The chain couples TRBV9 to TRBJ2-2, with TRBD2 identical over 9 bases. V trimming: 0 bases; J trimming: 6 bases; junction bases outside the gene matches: 6. The CDR3 sequence is 16 residues long. The germline V gene encodes CDR1 SGDLS and CDR2 YYNGEE. CDR3 sequence reads: CASSVDPAGGSGELFF. Here the CDR3 DNA reads TGTGCCAGCAGCGTAGACCCAGCGGGGGGTTCCGGGGAGCTGTTTTTT.

The sample holds a few counts of this clonotype. J is TRBJ1-1 and V is TRBV7-9; the D is unclear. V lost 2 bases and J lost 1, with 11 bases in between. Looked up from germline, CDR1 is SEHNR and CDR2 is FQNEAQ (reference sequence). This CDR3 is built from 15 residues. CDR3 loop: CASSLFPGENTEAFF. CDR3 in DNA: TGTGCCAGCAGCTTATTCCCAGGCGAGAACACTGAAGCTTTCTTT.

The table lists this clonotype with a few counts. This rearrangement joins TRBV7-9 to TRBJ2-1; a possible D gene is TRBD2 (6 bases). Germline loops: CDR1 SEHNR, CDR2 FQNEAQ (reference sequence). CDR3 length equals 15 residues. The V end was cut by 7 bases, the J end by 4 bases, with 17 bases between. The CDR3 coding sequence is TGTGCCAGCAACCCGGGACTCCCGAGATACAATGAGCAGTTCTTC. It codes for CASNPGLPRYNEQFF.

A few counts support this clonotype. V gene TRBV12-3 or TRBV12-4 combines with J gene TRBJ2-3, with 8 bases identical to TRBD2. The trim removed 8 bases at V and 3 bases at J, leaving 13 bases unmatched. The CDR3 covers 16 residues. The CDR3 protein is CASHGGGGTNTDTQYF. CDR3 in DNA: TGTGCCAGCCACGGGGGGGGCGGGACGAATACAGATACGCAGTATTTT.